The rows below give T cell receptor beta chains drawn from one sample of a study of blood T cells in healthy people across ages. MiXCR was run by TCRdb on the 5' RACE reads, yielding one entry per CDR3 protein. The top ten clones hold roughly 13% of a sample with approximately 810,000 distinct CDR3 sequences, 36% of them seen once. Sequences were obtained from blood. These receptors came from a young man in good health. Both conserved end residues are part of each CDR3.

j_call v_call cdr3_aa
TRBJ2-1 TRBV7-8 CASSAAGTATYNEQFF
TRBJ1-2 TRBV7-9 CASSVEAVSYGYTF
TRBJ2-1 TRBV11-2 CASSASSGTSVSQFF
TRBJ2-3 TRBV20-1 CSARDVARNTDTQYF
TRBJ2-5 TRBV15 CATRKRSGSQETQYF
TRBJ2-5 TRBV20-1 CSAGSLAPQETQYF
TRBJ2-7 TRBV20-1 CSASKGQLSSYEQYF
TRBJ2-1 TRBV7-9 CASSDIGNEQFF
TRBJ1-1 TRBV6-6 CASTQGSGLRNTEAFF
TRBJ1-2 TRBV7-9 CASSLKQGPNYGYTF
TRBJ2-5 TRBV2 CASVGRTEQETQYF
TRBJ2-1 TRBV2 CASTWGQGEQFF
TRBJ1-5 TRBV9 CASSGGGDQPQHF
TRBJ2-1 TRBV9 CASSFRDFIYNEQFF
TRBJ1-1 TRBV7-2 CASSLSAENTEAFF
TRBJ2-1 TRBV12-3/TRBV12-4 CASSPTSRPYNEQFF
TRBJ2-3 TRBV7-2 CASSSNPRGITDTQYF
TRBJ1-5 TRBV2 CASGETGIDNQPQHF
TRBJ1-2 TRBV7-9 CASSLSSGYTF
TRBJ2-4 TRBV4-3 CASSQDWVGGGAKNIQYF
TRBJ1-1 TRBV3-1 CASSRHDLGGSTEAFF
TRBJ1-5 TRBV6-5 CASSLGAGGQPQHF
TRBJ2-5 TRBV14 CASSPQVSLETQYF
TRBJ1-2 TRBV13 CASSSGPGGYTF
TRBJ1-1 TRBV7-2 CASSLHGQVEAFF
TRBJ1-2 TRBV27 CASMTARDYSVYGYTF
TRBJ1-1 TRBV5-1 CASRGGTGTTGTKAFF
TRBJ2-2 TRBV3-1 CASSPWEGSAGELFF
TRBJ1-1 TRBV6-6 CASSYTKPYGMNTEAFF
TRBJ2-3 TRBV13 CASSALAGGLDTQYF
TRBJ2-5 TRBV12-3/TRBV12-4 CASTLLAGGQETQYF
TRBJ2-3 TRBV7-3 CASSSLSSSTDTQYF
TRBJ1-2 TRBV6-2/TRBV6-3 CASSSYGSTTYGYTF
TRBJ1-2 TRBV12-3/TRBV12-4 CASSFSYGTRSDYDYTF
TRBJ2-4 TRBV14 CASSRTNQNIQYF
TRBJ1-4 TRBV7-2 CASSAPGGSNEKLFF
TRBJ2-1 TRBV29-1 CSAKGPESSYNEQFF
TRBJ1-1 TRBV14 CASSQGRRAFF
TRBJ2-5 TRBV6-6 CASRTGQGAETQYF
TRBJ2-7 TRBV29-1 CSGGGLYEQYF
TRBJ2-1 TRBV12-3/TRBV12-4 CASSDGLATIYNEQFF
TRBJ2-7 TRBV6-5 CASSYSRRGAYEQYF
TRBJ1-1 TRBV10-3 CAISNPDRPRAFF
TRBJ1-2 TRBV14 CASSTGKDYGYTF
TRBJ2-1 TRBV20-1 CSARERGAHYNEQFF
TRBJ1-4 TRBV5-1 CASSPDWGPPTNEKLFF
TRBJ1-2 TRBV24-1 CATSDTGANYGYTF
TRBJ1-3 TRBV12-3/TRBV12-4 CASSPGWVGNTIYF
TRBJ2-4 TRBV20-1 CSARKSGVGAKNIQYF